This entry lists 27 T cell receptor beta chains sequenced from one sample in a study of blood T cell repertoires in COVID-19 (dated by TCRdb to the early 2020s). Receptor libraries were prepared by the immunoSEQ multiplex PCR assay. TCRdb's version of the immuneACCESS table is confined to in-frame rearrangements and falls short of the full clone set. An unresolved V gene accounts for under half of the shortfall where checked; the remainder is of unknown origin. Recorded for this sample are about 410,000 clones; less than 95% of them occurred a single time. The top ten hold about 0.63% of the sample. Sequenced: PBMCs or T cells enriched from blood (not recorded which). The receptor set was obtained from a man aged 18 to 30 who had recovered from COVID-19.

V gene TRBV19 combines with J gene TRBJ2-1, with TRBD1 identical over 7 bases. Per the germline V gene, CDR1 is LNHDA and CDR2 is SQIVND (reference sequence). V lost 5 bases and J lost 0; bases outside the gene matches: 10. The CDR3 spans 17 residues. The CDR3 coding sequence is TGTGCCAGTAGTCCCACAGGGGACCCCCTCTCCTACAATGAGCAGTTCTTC. Translating it yields CASSPTGDPLSYNEQFF.

The chain links TRBV11-2 to TRBJ2-1; 7 bases are shared with TRBD2. V shed 5 bases and J 2 bases; nucleotides not matched to a gene: 9. CDR3 length equals 16 residues. Germline CDR1 SGHAT, CDR2 FQNNGV. Written as DNA, the CDR3 is TGTGCCAGCAGCCTTAAGATTAGCGGGCCCTACAATGAGCAGTTCTTC. It translates to CASSLKISGPYNEQFF.

This chain links TRBV19 with TRBJ1-6; D is ambiguous. V was pared by 5 bases and J by 0 bases, with 20 bases between. CDR3 length: 19 amino acids. Per the germline V gene, CDR1 is LNHDA and CDR2 is SQIVND (reference sequence). In DNA, the CDR3 is TGTGCCAGTAGTCGGCTCTCTCGAGGAATGAGCTCCTATAATTCACCCCTCCACTTT. Protein product: CASSRLSRGMSSYNSPLHF. The full variable domain, rest sourced from reference TRBV19 and TRBJ1-6, is DGGITQSPKYLFRKEGQNVTLSCEQNLNHDAMYWYRQDPGQGLRLIYYSQIVNDFQKGDIAEGYSVSREKKESFPLTVTSAQKNPTAFYLCASSRLSRGMSSYNSPLHFGNGTRLTVT.

V is TRBV28 and J is TRBJ1-3, with D unresolved. Trimming removed 6 bases at V and 4 bases at J, with 10 bases between. The germline V gene encodes CDR1 MDHEN and CDR2 SYDVKM. The CDR3 consists of 13 residues. CDR3 nucleotides: TGTGCCAGCAGCTCGCCGGGGGGAAACACCATATATTTT. It codes for CASSSPGGNTIYF.

This clone was counted once. J is TRBJ2-1 and V is TRBV28; weak D call: TRBD2 (5 bases). The CDR3 extends over 14 amino acids. The V end lost 5 bases, the J end lost 9 bases, and 17 bases lay between the germline ends. Germline-derived CDR1 and CDR2 are MDHEN and SYDVKM. The CDR3 reads CASSGPPGVGEQFF. The CDR3 coding sequence is TGTGCCAGCAGTGGGCCCCCCGGGGTGGGTGAGCAGTTCTTC.

The CDR3 DNA reads TGCAGCGTTGGGGCGGGCGGTCAGCCCCAGCATTTT. It specifies CSVGAGGQPQHF. This sequence joins TRBV29-1 and TRBJ1-5; no clear D gene. The germline V and J ends were trimmed by 4 bases and 6 bases, with 10 bases remaining between them. Germline CDR1 SQVTM, CDR2 ANQGSEA. CDR3 length equals 12 residues.

This chain connects TRBV18 to TRBJ1-1; TRBD1 matches 10 bases. CDR3 length: 14 residues. V shed 3 bases, J shed 6 bases, and the junction held 4 bases outside the gene matches. Germline V gene lookup returns CDR1 KGHSH and CDR2 LQKENI. The CDR3 loop reads CASSPTGTGAEAFF. Here the CDR3 DNA reads TGTGCCAGCTCACCGACCGGGACAGGGGCTGAAGCTTTCTTT.

The chain is built from TRBV19 and TRBJ2-7; 7 bases map to TRBD1. The germline CDR1 and CDR2 sequences are LNHDA and SQIVND (reference sequence). The CDR3 has 15 residues. V gave up 2 bases and J gave up 2 bases; unmatched junction bases: 6. The CDR3 sequence is CASSITLGQPYEQYF. The CDR3 bases are TGTGCCAGTAGTATAACTTTGGGACAGCCCTACGAGCAGTACTTC.

The chain combines TRBV6-5 with TRBJ1-5, with TRBD1 as a possible D gene (5 bases). V was clipped by 1 base and J by 3 bases, with 10 bases between them. Germline values: CDR1 MNHEY, CDR2 SVGAGI. This CDR3 has 15 residues. The CDR3, as DNA: TGTGCCAGCAGTTACTGGGGGGAGGTCAATCAGCCCCAGCATTTT. It yields the protein CASSYWGEVNQPQHF.

This chain joins TRBV5-4 and TRBJ2-6; D possibly corresponds to TRBD1 (5 bases). The V end lost 4 bases, the J end lost 1 base, and 18 bases lay between the germline ends. Looked up from germline, CDR1 is SGHNT and CDR2 is YYREEE (reference sequence). This CDR3 region has 18 residues. This CDR3 reads CASSPRQFSPSGANVLTF. The CDR3 nucleotides read TGTGCCAGCAGCCCTCGACAGTTTAGTCCTTCTGGGGCCAACGTCCTGACTTTC.

The gene calls are TRBV4-1 and TRBJ1-2, with no clear D. This CDR3 spans 15 amino acids. The germline V gene has CDR1 MGHRA and CDR2 YSYEKL. Trimming removed 0 bases from V and 4 bases from J, with 12 bases in between. Here the CDR3 DNA reads TGCGCCAGCAGCCAAGAGGGTCGGGGAGGCTATGGCTACACCTTC. Its translation is CASSQEGRGGYGYTF.

Written as DNA, the CDR3 is TGTGCCAGCAGCTTAATCCGGGGGGAGAACACTGAAGCTTTCTTT. It encodes CASSLIRGENTEAFF. The chain employs TRBV7-3 and TRBJ1-1; D is perhaps TRBD1 (5 bases). The CDR3 extends over 15 amino acids. Germline V gives CDR1 SGHTA, CDR2 FQGTGA. V gave up 1 base and J gave up 1 base, with 10 bases separating them.

V gene TRBV5-6 combines with J gene TRBJ2-7; 7 nucleotides match TRBD1. Germline trimming cut 4 bases from V and 0 bases from J; bases unmatched to any gene: 4. The CDR3 loop spans 14 amino acids. Per the germline V gene, CDR1 is SGHDT and CDR2 is YYEEEE. CDR3 nucleotide sequence: TGTGCCAGCAGCCTGACAGGGCCCTCCTACGAGCAGTACTTC. This encodes CASSLTGPSYEQYF.

This sequence joins TRBV19 and TRBJ1-4; D is unresolved. The V and J ends lost 4 bases and 4 bases respectively, with 10 bases between them. From germline, CDR1 is LNHDA and CDR2 SQIVND (reference sequence). The CDR3 is 14 residues long. CDR3: CASSRGVYNEKLFF. DNA for the CDR3: TGTGCCAGTAGTAGAGGAGTTTATAATGAAAAACTGTTTTTT. Combining the CDR3 with reference TRBV19 and TRBJ1-4 gives the whole variable domain DGGITQSPKYLFRKEGQNVTLSCEQNLNHDAMYWYRQDPGQGLRLIYYSQIVNDFQKGDIAEGYSVSREKKESFPLTVTSAQKNPTAFYLCASSRGVYNEKLFFGSGTQLSVL.

This sequence joins TRBV19 and TRBJ2-5; D possibly corresponds to TRBD1 (6 bases). The germline V gene encodes CDR1 LNHDA and CDR2 SQIVND (reference sequence). CDR3 length: 13 residues. Trimming left V 5 bases short and J 4 bases short, with 11 bases between. This chain's CDR3 is CASSLQGRETQYF. CDR3 sequence (DNA): TGTGCCAGTAGTCTCCAGGGGCGAGAGACCCAGTACTTC.

The J gene is TRBJ1-2, the V gene TRBV29-1; 9 bases line up with TRBD1. Germline CDR1 SQVTM, CDR2 ANQGSEA. V shed 4 bases and J 6 bases; nucleotides not matched to a gene: 6. The CDR3 is 13 amino acids. CDR3 bases: TGCAGCGTTGTTGGGGGGACAGGGAATGGCTACACCTTC. Protein sequence: CSVVGGTGNGYTF.

This clone was seen more than once but under ten times. The V and J genes are TRBV3-1 (or the pseudogene TRBV3-2) and TRBJ1-1, with D possibly matching TRBD1 (5 bases). V lost 0 bases, J lost 6 bases, and 5 bases lay in between. Germline CDR1 is LGHDT and CDR2 is YNNKEL (reference sequence). The CDR3 runs to 12 residues. CDR3 in amino acids: CASSQEGPEAFF. CDR3 nucleotide sequence: TGTGCCAGCAGCCAAGAGGGGCCTGAAGCTTTCTTT.

The rearrangement links TRBV7-9 to TRBJ2-7; tentative D call: TRBD1 (5 bases). The CDR3 runs to 15 residues. CDR1 is SEHNR, CDR2 FQNEAQ, per germline (reference sequence). Trimming took off 6 bases at V and 2 bases at J, with 17 bases between the two ends. In nucleotides, the CDR3 is TGTGCCAGCAGTGTTCAAGCAGGGCCCACCTACGAGCAGTACTTC. This encodes CASSVQAGPTYEQYF.

The V call is TRBV18, the J call TRBJ2-3; tentative D call: TRBD2 (6 bases). The length of the CDR3 is 13 residues. Trimming left V 2 bases short and J 4 bases short, with 7 bases between. Germline CDR1 and CDR2: KGHSH and LQKENI. CDR3 nucleotides: TGTGCCAGCTCACCAGCGGGGTCAGATACGCAGTATTTT. As protein: CASSPAGSDTQYF.

This clone was detected only once. V and J are TRBV6-1 and TRBJ1-1, with D perhaps matching TRBD1 (5 bases). Trimming cost V 0 bases and J 0 bases, with 11 bases left between them. The CDR3 consists of 16 residues. Looked up from germline, CDR1 is MNHNS and CDR2 is SASEGT. CDR3 DNA sequence: TGTGCCAGCAGTGAAGCGGGGGGGACCATGAACACTGAAGCTTTCTTT. Translation: CASSEAGGTMNTEAFF.

With regard to this clone: This sample includes further DNA sequences coding for the same CDR3. The chain combines TRBV6-5 with TRBJ1-1; D unresolved. V lost 0 bases and J lost 1, with 6 bases in between. The CDR3 length is 14 residues. CDR1 and CDR2 (germline): MNHEY, SVGAGI. CDR3 sequence reads: CASSYSPGNTEAFF. The CDR3 DNA reads as TGTGCCAGCAGTTACTCGCCAGGGAACACTGAAGCTTTCTTT.

About this clone: This CDR3 is also generated by other DNA sequences in the sample. This chain links TRBV30 with TRBJ1-6; D remains unclear. This CDR3 is 11 amino acids long. From germline, CDR1 is GTSNPN and CDR2 SVGIG (reference sequence). Trimming cost V 3 bases and J 6 bases, with 3 bases left between them. Here the CDR3 DNA reads TGTGCCTGGAGCAGTAATTCACCCCTCCACTTT. As protein: CAWSSNSPLHF. Full variable domain (missing parts from reference TRBV30 and TRBJ1-6): SQTIHQWPATLVQPVGSPLSLECTVEGTSNPNLYWYRQAAGRGLQLLFYSVGIGQISSEVPQNLSASRPQDRQFILSSKKLLLSDSGFYLCAWSSNSPLHFGNGTRLTVT.

The rearrangement uses TRBV30 and TRBJ1-5; 12 nucleotides line up with TRBD1. V lost 2 bases to trimming and J lost 9 bases; unmatched junction nucleotides: 8. CDR1 and CDR2 (germline): GTSNPN, SVGIG (reference sequence). There are 15 residues in the CDR3. The CDR3 region has the DNA TGTGCCTGGAGTAGAGGGACAGGGGGCTTTCGGCCCCAGCATTTT. Translation gives CAWSRGTGGFRPQHF. The whole variable domain, remainder taken from reference TRBV30 and TRBJ1-5, is SQTIHQWPATLVQPVGSPLSLECTVEGTSNPNLYWYRQAAGRGLQLLFYSVGIGQISSEVPQNLSASRPQDRQFILSSKKLLLSDSGFYLCAWSRGTGGFRPQHFGDGTRLSIL.

The sample holds one count of this clone. The chain uses TRBV4-1 and TRBJ1-3; D unclear. This CDR3 is 13 amino acids long. V dropped 3 bases and J dropped 4 bases, with 7 bases sitting between them. Germline V CDR1 and CDR2: MGHRA, YSYEKL. The CDR3 nucleotides are TGCGCCAGCAGCCACAGGATCGGAAACACCATATATTTT. Residues: CASSHRIGNTIYF.

This rearrangement joins TRBV21-1 to TRBJ2-3; TRBD2, the table's D call, lacks a check against the DNA. TRBV21-1 is shown as a pseudogene. The CDR3 has 16 amino acids. CDR3 sequence reads: CASVSGTSGRTHTQYF. CDR3 nucleotides: TGTGCCAGCGTCTCGGGGACTAGCGGGAGAACTCATACGCAGTATTTT.

The rearrangement uses TRBV30 and TRBJ2-1; unclear D gene. Germline V gene data show CDR1 as GTSNPN and CDR2 as SVGIG (reference sequence). V was cut by 8 bases and J by 4 bases, with 9 bases left in between. CDR3 length: 11 residues. The CDR3: CAVRVYNEQFF. The CDR3 DNA reads TGTGCCGTTAGAGTGTACAATGAGCAGTTCTTC.

The CDR3 DNA reads TGTGCCAGCATTAGGCTAGCGGGAGGAACAGATACGCAGTATTTT. Translating gives CASIRLAGGTDTQYF. V gene TRBV2 combines with J gene TRBJ2-3; 11 nucleotides align to TRBD2. Germline V gene lookup returns CDR1 SNHLY and CDR2 FYNNEI. CDR3 length equals 15 residues. The V gene end was trimmed by 7 bases and the J gene end by 3 bases; junction bases not matched to a gene: 6.